The count of the clone carrying this TCR beta chain is one. Germline CDR1 SGHDT, CDR2 YYEEEE. V lost 4 bases and J lost 0; bases outside the gene matches: 10. This CDR3 spans 18 amino acids. The data were taken from a study of T cell changes during pregnancy in multiple sclerosis. Only in-frame clones appear in the TCRdb table, and some are missing; sequencing was by immunoSEQ multiplex PCR. The top ten hold 2.5% to 3.5% of the sample, which has under 65,000 clones, roughly 90% seen once. The specimen comprised peripheral blood, sampled in the first trimester of pregnancy. This sequence originates from a female donor in good health, enrolled as a control in a pregnancy study. V and J are TRBV5-6 and TRBJ2-6; 7 bases line up with TRBD1. DNA of the CDR3: TGTGCCAGCAGCCTCCGGGACAGCACTTACTCTGGGGCCAACGTCCTGACTTTC. It encodes CASSLRDSTYSGANVLTF.